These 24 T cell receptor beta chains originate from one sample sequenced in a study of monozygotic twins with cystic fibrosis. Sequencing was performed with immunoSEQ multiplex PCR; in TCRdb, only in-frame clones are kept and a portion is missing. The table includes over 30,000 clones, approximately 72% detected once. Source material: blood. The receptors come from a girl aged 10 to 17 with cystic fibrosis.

DNA of the CDR3: TGTGCCAGCTCACCTCTTGGTGTGAACACTGAAGCTTTCTTT. The encoded protein is CASSPLGVNTEAFF. The chain combines TRBV18 with TRBJ1-1, with D unresolved. The germline V gene encodes CDR1 KGHSH and CDR2 LQKENI. V was clipped by 3 bases and J by 0 bases, with 8 bases between them. CDR3 length: 14 amino acids.

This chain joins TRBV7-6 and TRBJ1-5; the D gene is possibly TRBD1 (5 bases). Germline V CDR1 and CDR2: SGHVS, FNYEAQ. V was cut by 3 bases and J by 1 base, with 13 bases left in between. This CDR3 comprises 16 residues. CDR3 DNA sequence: TGTGCCAGCAGCTTCGGGAGCCGGGACAGCAATCAGCCCCAGCATTTT. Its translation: CASSFGSRDSNQPQHF.

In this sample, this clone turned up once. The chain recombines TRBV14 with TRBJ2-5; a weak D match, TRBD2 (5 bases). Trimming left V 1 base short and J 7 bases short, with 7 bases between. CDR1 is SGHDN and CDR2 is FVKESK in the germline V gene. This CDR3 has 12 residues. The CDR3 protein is CASSQGAGTQYF. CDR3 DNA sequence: TGTGCCAGCAGCCAAGGGGCGGGGACCCAGTACTTC.

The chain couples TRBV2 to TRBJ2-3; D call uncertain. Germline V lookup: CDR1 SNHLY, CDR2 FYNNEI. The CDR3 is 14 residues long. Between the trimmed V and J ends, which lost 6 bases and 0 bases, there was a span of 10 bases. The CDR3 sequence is CASSQQRSTDTQYF. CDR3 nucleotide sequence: TGTGCCAGCAGCCAACAGAGAAGCACAGATACGCAGTATTTT.

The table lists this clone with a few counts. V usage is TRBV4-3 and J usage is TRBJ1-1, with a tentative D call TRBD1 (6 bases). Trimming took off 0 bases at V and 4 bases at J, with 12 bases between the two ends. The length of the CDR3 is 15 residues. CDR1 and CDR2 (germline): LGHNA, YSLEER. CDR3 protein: CASSQEGRGSTEAFF. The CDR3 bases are TGCGCCAGCAGCCAAGAAGGGAGGGGGAGCACTGAAGCTTTCTTT.

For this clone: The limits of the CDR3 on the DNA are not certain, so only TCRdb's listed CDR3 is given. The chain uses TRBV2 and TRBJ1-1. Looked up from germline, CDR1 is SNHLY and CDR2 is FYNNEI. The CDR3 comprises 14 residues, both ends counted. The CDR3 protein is CASTVAAMNTEAFF.

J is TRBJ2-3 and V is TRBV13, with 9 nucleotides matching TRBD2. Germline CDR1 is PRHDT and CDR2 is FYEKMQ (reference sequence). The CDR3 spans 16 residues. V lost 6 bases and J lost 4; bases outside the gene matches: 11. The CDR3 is CASSVTSGSSADTQYF. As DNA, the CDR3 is TGTGCCAGCAGTGTGACTAGCGGATCCTCCGCAGATACGCAGTATTTT.

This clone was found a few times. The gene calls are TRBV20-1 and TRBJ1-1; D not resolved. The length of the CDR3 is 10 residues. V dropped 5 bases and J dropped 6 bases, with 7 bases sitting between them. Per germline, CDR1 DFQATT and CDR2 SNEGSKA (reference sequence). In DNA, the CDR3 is TGCAGTGCTGTGGCCCCTGAAGCTTTCTTT. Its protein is CSAVAPEAFF.

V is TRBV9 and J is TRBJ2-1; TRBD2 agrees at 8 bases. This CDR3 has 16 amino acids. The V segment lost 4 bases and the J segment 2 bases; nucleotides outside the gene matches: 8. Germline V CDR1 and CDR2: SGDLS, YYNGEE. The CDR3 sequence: CASSHGGGLAYNEQFF. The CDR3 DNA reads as TGTGCCAGCAGCCATGGAGGGGGACTAGCCTACAATGAGCAGTTCTTC.

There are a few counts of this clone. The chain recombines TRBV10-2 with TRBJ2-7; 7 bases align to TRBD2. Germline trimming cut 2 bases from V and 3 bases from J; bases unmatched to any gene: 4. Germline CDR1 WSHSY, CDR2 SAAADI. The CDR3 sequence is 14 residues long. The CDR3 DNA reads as TGCGCCAGCAGTGAGGGGGGACTACTCTACGAGCAGTACGTC. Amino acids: CASSEGGLLYEQYV.

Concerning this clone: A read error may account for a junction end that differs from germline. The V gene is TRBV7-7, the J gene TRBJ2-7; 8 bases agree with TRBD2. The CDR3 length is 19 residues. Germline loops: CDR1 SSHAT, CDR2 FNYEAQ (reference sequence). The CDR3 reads CASSSPGGRTPRGRYEQYF. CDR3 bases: TGTGCTAGCAGTTCACCCGGCGGGAGGACCCCGAGGGGGAGGTACGAGCAGTACTTC.

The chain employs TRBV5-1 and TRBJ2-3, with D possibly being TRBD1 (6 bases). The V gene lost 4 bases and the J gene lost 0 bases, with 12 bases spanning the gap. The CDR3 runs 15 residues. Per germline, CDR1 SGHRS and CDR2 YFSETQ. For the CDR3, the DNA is TGCGCCAGCAGCCACCGGGACACAAGCACAGATACGCAGTATTTT. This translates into CASSHRDTSTDTQYF.

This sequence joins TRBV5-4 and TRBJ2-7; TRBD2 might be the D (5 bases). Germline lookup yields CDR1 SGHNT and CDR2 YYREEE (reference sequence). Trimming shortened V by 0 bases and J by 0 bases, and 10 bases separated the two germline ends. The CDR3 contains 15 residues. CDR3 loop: CASSLGGETSYEQYF. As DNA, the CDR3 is TGTGCCAGCAGCTTGGGGGGAGAGACCTCCTACGAGCAGTACTTC.

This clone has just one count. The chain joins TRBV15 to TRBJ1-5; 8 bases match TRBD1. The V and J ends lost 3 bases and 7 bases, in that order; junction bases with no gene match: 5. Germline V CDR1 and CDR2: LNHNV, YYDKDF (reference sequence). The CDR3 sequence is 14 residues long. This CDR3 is CATSRPGTGQPQHF. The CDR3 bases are TGTGCCACCAGCAGGCCCGGGACAGGACAGCCCCAGCATTTT.

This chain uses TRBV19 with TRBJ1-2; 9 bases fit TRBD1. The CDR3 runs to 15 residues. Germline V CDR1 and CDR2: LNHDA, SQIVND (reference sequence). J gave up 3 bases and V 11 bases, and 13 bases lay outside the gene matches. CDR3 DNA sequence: TGTGCCGGACCCCGGGACAGGGCGTTGGACTATGGCTACACCTTC. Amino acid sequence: CAGPRDRALDYGYTF.

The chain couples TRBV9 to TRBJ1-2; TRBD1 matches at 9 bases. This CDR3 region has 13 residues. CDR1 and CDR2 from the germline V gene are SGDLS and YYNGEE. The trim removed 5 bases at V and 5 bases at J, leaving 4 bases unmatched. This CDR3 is CASRGQGLYGYTF. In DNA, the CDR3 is TGTGCCAGCAGGGGACAGGGCCTGTATGGCTACACCTTC.

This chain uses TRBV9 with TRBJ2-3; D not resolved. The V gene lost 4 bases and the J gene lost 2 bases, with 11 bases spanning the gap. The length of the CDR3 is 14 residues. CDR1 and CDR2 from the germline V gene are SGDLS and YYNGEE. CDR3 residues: CASSTVGSTDTQYF. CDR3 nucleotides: TGTGCCAGCAGCACGGTTGGTTCCACAGATACGCAGTATTTT.

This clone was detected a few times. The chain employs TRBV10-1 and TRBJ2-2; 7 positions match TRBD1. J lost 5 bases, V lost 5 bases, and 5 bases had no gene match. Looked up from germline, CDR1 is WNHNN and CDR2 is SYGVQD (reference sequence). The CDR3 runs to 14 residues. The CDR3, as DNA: TGCGCCAGCAGTATGGGACAGAGAACCGGGGAGCTGTTTTTT. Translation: CASSMGQRTGELFF.

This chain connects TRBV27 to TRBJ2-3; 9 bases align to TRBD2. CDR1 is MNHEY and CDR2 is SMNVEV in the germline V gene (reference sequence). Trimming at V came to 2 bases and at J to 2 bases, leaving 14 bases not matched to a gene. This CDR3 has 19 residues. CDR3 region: CASSLVSGGRAMDTDTQYF. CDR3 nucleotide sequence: TGTGCCAGCAGTTTAGTATCGGGCGGGAGGGCCATGGACACAGATACGCAGTATTTT.

CDR3 DNA: TGTGCCAGCAGCGCGTTAGCGGGAGGAAGCCCAGATACGCAGTATTTT. This translates into CASSALAGGSPDTQYF. The genes are TRBV7-9 and TRBJ2-3, with 10 positions matching TRBD2. This CDR3 has 16 amino acids. Per the germline V gene, CDR1 is SEHNR and CDR2 is FQNEAQ (reference sequence). The V segment lost 5 bases and the J segment 4 bases; nucleotides outside the gene matches: 9.

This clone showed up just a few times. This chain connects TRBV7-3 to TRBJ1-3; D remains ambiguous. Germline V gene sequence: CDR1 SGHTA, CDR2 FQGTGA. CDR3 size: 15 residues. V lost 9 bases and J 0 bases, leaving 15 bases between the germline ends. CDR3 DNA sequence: TGTGCCAGGCAGCGGGCAGGTCGCTCTGGAAACACCATATATTTT. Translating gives CARQRAGRSGNTIYF.

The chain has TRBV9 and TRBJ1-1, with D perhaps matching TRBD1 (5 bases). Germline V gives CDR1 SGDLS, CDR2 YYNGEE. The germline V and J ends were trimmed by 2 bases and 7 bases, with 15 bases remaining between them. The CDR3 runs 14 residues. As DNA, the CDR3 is TGTGCCAGCAGCGTTTCGGGGGGAGCAGGTGAAGCTTTCTTT. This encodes CASSVSGGAGEAFF.

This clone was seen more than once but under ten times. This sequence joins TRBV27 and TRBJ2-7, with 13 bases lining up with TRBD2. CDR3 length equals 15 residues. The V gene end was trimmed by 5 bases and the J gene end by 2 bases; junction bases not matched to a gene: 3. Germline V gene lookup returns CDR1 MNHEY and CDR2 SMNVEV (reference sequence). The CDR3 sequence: CASSTSGRGPYEQYF. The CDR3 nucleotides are TGTGCCAGCAGTACTAGCGGGAGGGGGCCCTACGAGCAGTACTTC.

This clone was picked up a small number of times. The chain's CDR3 is CASSQTVAGGLETQYF. CDR3 DNA sequence: TGTGCCAGCAGCCAGACCGTAGCGGGAGGTCTGGAGACCCAGTACTTC. The V and J genes are TRBV4-2 and TRBJ2-5, with 10 bases fitting TRBD2. The CDR3 is 16 residues long. Losses at the gene ends were 3 bases for V and 5 bases for J; bases not matched to a gene: 9. CDR1 LGHNA and CDR2 YNFKEQ come from the germline V gene.